This entry lists 9 T cell receptor beta chains sequenced from one sample in a study of cytomegalovirus exposure and HLA in healthy donors (dated by TCRdb to about 2017). The receptor library was made with the immunoSEQ multiplex PCR assay. A mixture of 60 forward primers for TCR Vbeta segments and 13 reverse primers for TCR Jbeta segments was used in the multiplex PCR. The immuneACCESS repertoire file appears here via TCRdb, limited to in-frame rearrangements. These files lack a portion of the clones; in checked studies, under half of the deficit traces to unresolved V genes, and the cause of the others is not known. The sample table shows over 95,000 clones, and approximately 80% are seen once. Around 5.8% of the sample is taken by the ten largest. The sample comprised PBMCs. The origin of the receptors is a woman aged 25 to 39 in good health and CMV-seropositive.

The chain has TRBV10-2 and TRBJ2-1; 9 nucleotides match TRBD2. The CDR3 runs to 17 residues. Per the germline V gene, CDR1 is WSHSY and CDR2 is SAAADI. V dropped 6 bases and J dropped 2; count of bases not matched to a gene: 11. CDR3 protein: CASRGNSGGLTYNEQFF. The CDR3 DNA reads TGCGCCAGCAGGGGGAATAGCGGGGGCCTTACCTACAATGAGCAGTTCTTC.

This chain joins TRBV4-1 and TRBJ2-1; 11 bases are shared with TRBD2. With V trimmed by 4 bases and J by 9 bases, 14 bases remained unmatched. Germline V gene sequence: CDR1 MGHRA, CDR2 YSYEKL. CDR3 length equals 17 residues. The CDR3 coding sequence is TGCGCCAGCAGCCCAAGGGACGGACTAGCGGGCCCCCTTGAGCAGTTCTTC. As protein: CASSPRDGLAGPLEQFF.

The J gene is TRBJ2-5, the V gene TRBV5-6, with 8 nucleotides matching TRBD2. The J call may be in error: the DNA end matches TRBJ2-7 better. This CDR3 is built from 15 residues. The germline CDR1 and CDR2 sequences are SGHDT and YYEEEE. For the CDR3, the DNA is TGTGCCAGCAGCTTGGTTATGGGACTAGTATACGAGCAGTACTTC. This translates into CASSLVMGLVYEQYF.

The chain joins TRBV5-4 to TRBJ1-2; D remains unclear. V lost 2 bases to trimming and J lost 6 bases, with 11 bases between them. The CDR3 spans 13 residues. Germline CDR1 and CDR2: SGHNT and YYREEE (reference sequence). DNA of the CDR3: TGTGCCAGCAGCTTAGATGGAGTCGATGGCTACACCTTC. It codes for CASSLDGVDGYTF.

This clone was picked up a small number of times. The chain combines TRBV7-3 with TRBJ2-7; the match to TRBD1 covers 10 bases. The germline V gene encodes CDR1 SGHTA and CDR2 FQGTGA. The CDR3 extends over 15 amino acids. V lost 5 bases, J lost 2 bases, and 6 bases stayed unmatched. CDR3 sequence (DNA): TGTGCCAGCAGCGGGGGGGGGACAGGGGCCTACGAGCAGTACTTC. This codes for CASSGGGTGAYEQYF.

The CDR3 coding sequence is TGTGCCAGCAGCCCAATTCGGGCCGGACAGGGAATGAACACTGAAGCTTTCTTT. This gives the protein CASSPIRAGQGMNTEAFF. The gene calls are TRBV7-9 and TRBJ1-1; TRBD1 aligns across 8 bases. The germline CDR1 and CDR2 sequences are SEHNR and FQNEAQ (reference sequence). V was clipped by 5 bases and J by 0 bases; unmatched bases: 14. The CDR3 has 18 residues. The whole variable domain, remainder taken from reference TRBV7-9 and TRBJ1-1, is DTGVSQNPRHKITKRGQNVTFRCDPISEHNRLYWYRQTLGQGPEFLTYFQNEAQLEKSRLLSDRFSAERPKGSFSTLEIQRTEQGDSAMYLCASSPIRAGQGMNTEAFFGQGTRLTVV.

The J gene is TRBJ2-5, the V gene TRBV4-2, with 10 bases lining up with TRBD2. J was trimmed by 0 bases and V by 3 bases; bases with no gene match: 7. From germline, CDR1 is LGHNA and CDR2 YNFKEQ. The CDR3 runs to 17 residues. CDR3 bases: TGTGCCAGCAGCCAGACTCTAGCGGGGGAAAACCAAGAGACCCAGTACTTC. This translates into CASSQTLAGENQETQYF.

V is TRBV21-1 and J is TRBJ2-7; no check of the table's D call, TRBD2, against the DNA was made. TRBV21-1 is annotated as a pseudogene. CDR3 length equals 16 residues. The CDR3 reads CASSARRLAGNYEQYF. The CDR3 DNA reads TGTGCCAGCAGCGCCCGACGACTAGCGGGAAACTACGAGCAGTACTTC.

The chain employs TRBV5-6 and TRBJ1-5, with TRBD1 matching 8 bases. CDR1 and CDR2 from the germline V gene are SGHDT and YYEEEE. The CDR3 has 14 amino acids. J was trimmed by 4 bases and V by 4 bases; bases with no gene match: 4. The DNA for the CDR3 is TGTGCCAGCAGCCCCCGGGACAGGAATCAGCCCCAGCATTTT. It is translated as CASSPRDRNQPQHF.